This TCR beta chain was sequenced during a study of blood T cell repertoires in COVID-19. Original analysis: Reference gene primer amplification in the assay estimated nucleated cell counts. Sequencing was performed with immunoSEQ multiplex PCR; in TCRdb, only in-frame clones are kept and a portion is missing. That table is the source of V, J and clone size, and D and trimming were worked out from the DNA. The sample has tens of thousands of clones, around 89% seen once. Germline CDR1 reads SGHRS; CDR2 reads YFSETQ. The CDR3 has 16 amino acids. Between the trimmed V and J ends, which lost 4 bases and 0 bases, there was a span of 14 bases. Recruits, aged about 18 to 100 years, lived in under 25 US areas. Assignments of participants to cohorts depended upon their own reported clinical history. In Cohort 3, a recovered donor had either two negative PCRs, clearance, or symptom resolution.

The sequenced sample was PBMCs or T cells enriched from blood (not recorded which). The TCR was taken from a woman between 40 and 55 years old who had recovered from COVID-19. J is TRBJ1-3 and V is TRBV5-1; D unresolved. CDR3 residues: CASSERGRVSGNTIYF. Written as DNA, the CDR3 is TGCGCCAGCAGCGAGCGAGGGAGAGTCTCTGGAAACACCATATATTTT.